The next 8 T cell receptor beta chains were all read from a single sample in a study of blood T cell repertoires in COVID-19. The table came from immunoSEQ multiplex PCR; TCRdb's copy has only in-frame clones and leaves some out. The repertoire has just under 150,000 clones, over 70% of them found once; the top ten carry approximately 35%. Sequencing input: peripheral blood. The receptors originated from a man in his forties or fifties who had recovered from COVID-19.

This chain uses TRBV11-2 with TRBJ1-6; D is unclear. The V end was cut by 5 bases, the J end by 8 bases, with 16 bases between. The CDR3 spans 15 residues. In germline, CDR1 is SGHAT, CDR2 FQNNGV. The CDR3 sequence: CASSAPLRLYSPLHF. As DNA, the CDR3 is TGTGCCAGCAGCGCACCGCTCAGGTTATATTCACCCCTCCACTTT. The variable domain in full, with the rest retrieved from reference TRBV11-2 and TRBJ1-6, is EAGVAQSPRYKIIEKRQSVAFWCNPISGHATLYWYQQILGQGPKLLIQFQNNGVVDDSQLPKDRFSAERLKGVDSTLKIQPAKLEDSAVYLCASSAPLRLYSPLHFGNGTRLTVT.

This chain links TRBV6-5 with TRBJ1-2, with 7 bases matching TRBD1. CDR1 MNHEY and CDR2 SVGAGI come from the germline V gene. The CDR3 consists of 13 residues. V lost 4 bases to trimming and J lost 6 bases; unmatched junction nucleotides: 5. The CDR3 sequence is CASSLQGTNGYTF. CDR3 nucleotide sequence: TGTGCCAGCAGTTTACAGGGGACGAATGGCTACACCTTC.

The chain links TRBV15 to TRBJ2-5; 12 positions match TRBD2. Germline V gives CDR1 LNHNV, CDR2 YYDKDF (reference sequence). J lost 5 bases, V lost 3 bases, and 4 bases had no gene match. This CDR3 has 15 amino acids. The CDR3 is CATSRRTSGVETQYF. In DNA form, the CDR3 reads TGTGCCACCAGCAGGAGGACTAGCGGGGTGGAGACCCAGTACTTC. Together with reference TRBV15 and TRBJ2-5, the CDR3 gives the full variable domain: DAMVIQNPRYQVTQFGKPVTLSCSQTLNHNVMYWYQQKSSQAPKLLFHYYDKDFNNEADTPDNFQSRRPNTSFCFLDIRSPGLGDTAMYLCATSRRTSGVETQYFGPGTRLLVL.

This clone was picked up one time. The chain combines TRBV5-1 with TRBJ2-2; TRBD1 aligns across 7 bases. Looked up from germline, CDR1 is SGHRS and CDR2 is YFSETQ. This CDR3 region has 15 residues. Losses at the gene ends were 2 bases for V and 9 bases for J; bases not matched to a gene: 10. CDR3 sequence: CASSFTGENIRELFF. The CDR3 nucleotides read TGCGCCAGCAGCTTTACAGGGGAGAACATCCGGGAGCTGTTTTTT.

Only one count was recorded for this clone. In DNA form, the CDR3 reads TGTGCCAGCAGCCCAGGGGCAGGGCTGCCCTCCTACGAGCAGTACTTC. It is translated as CASSPGAGLPSYEQYF. This rearrangement joins TRBV7-9 to TRBJ2-7; tentative D call: TRBD1 (6 bases). The ends were cut back, 5 bases at V and 0 bases at J, with 17 bases in the middle. There are 16 residues in the CDR3. Germline V gives CDR1 SEHNR, CDR2 FQNEAQ (reference sequence).

This clone was recorded once. The J gene is TRBJ2-5, the V gene TRBV5-1; 7 bases fit TRBD1. The CDR3 runs to 14 residues. V was pared by 4 bases and J by 2 bases, with 5 bases of the junction left unmatched. CDR1 is SGHRS and CDR2 is YFSETQ in the germline V gene. This chain's CDR3 is CASSPGQIQETQYF. CDR3 nucleotide sequence: TGCGCCAGCAGCCCGGGACAGATACAAGAGACCCAGTACTTC.

J is TRBJ1-5 and V is TRBV18; perhaps TRBD1 as D (5 bases). The CDR3 is 16 residues long. V lost 2 bases and J 3 bases, leaving 14 bases between the germline ends. Germline CDR1 KGHSH, CDR2 LQKENI. The chain's CDR3 is CASSPSSGVTNQPQHF. CDR3 in DNA: TGTGCCAGCTCACCAAGTTCGGGGGTTACCAATCAGCCCCAGCATTTT.

The sample holds one count of this clone. The chain joins TRBV6-2 or TRBV6-3 to TRBJ1-6; 8 bases fit TRBD1. J was trimmed by 9 bases and V by 5 bases; bases with no gene match: 9. The CDR3 contains 15 residues. Germline V gives CDR1 MNHEY, CDR2 SVGEGT. CDR3 nucleotides: TGTGCCAGCAGTCCAGGGACAGGCGGGAGTTCACCCCTCCACTTT. It yields the protein CASSPGTGGSSPLHF.